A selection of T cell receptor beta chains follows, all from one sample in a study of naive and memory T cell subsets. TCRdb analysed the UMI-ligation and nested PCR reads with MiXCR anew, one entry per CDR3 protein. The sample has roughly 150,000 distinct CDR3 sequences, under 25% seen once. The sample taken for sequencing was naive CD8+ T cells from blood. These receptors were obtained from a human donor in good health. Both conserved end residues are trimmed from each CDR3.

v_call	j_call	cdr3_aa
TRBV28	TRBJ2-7	ASSLRLLSYEQY
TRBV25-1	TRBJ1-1	ASSEYIPGTGAMNTEAF
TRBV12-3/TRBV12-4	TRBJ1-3	ASNPLGEGNTIY
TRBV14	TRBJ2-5	ASSQEGTGQETQY
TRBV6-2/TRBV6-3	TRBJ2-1	ASSYETSGRPISYNEQF
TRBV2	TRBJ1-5	ASSERGGLNQPQH
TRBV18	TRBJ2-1	ASSLLGSLSYNEQF
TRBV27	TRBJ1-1	ASKLRGLGTEAF
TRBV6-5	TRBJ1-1	ASSRTGAGESWAF
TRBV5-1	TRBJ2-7	ASSLDPAYEQY
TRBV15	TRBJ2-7	ATSRDRANYEQY
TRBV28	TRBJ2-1	ASSSPSGRVNEQF
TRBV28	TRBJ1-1	ASRQRSPNTEAF
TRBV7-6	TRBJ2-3	ASRSLAGLPSTDTQY
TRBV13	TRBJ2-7	ASSLGGQTYEQY
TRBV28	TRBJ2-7	ASRSLAGTSGSYEQY
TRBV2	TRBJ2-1	ALLQNNEQF
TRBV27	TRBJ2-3	ASGDRGQDTQY
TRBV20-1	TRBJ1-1	RVLRSGQGADGAF
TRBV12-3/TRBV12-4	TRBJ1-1	ASSWTGSEAF
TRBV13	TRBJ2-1	ASSPPPL
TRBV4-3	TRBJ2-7	ASSQVTSGINEQY
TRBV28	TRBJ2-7	ASSLRDRHYEQY
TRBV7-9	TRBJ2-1	ASSLLAGAPGNEQF
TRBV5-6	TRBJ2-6	ASSGPRDLGPGANVLT
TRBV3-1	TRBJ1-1	ASSQDWPGAGTEAF
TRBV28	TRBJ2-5	ASSFYREGQETQY
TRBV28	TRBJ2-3	ASSLSARGTDTQY
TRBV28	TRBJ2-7	ASKRGEENEQY
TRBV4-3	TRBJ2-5	ASSQVVGAETQY
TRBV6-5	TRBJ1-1	ASSYSPGTEAF
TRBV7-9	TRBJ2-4	ASSLSGSNIQY
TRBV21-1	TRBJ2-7	ASSKGGGGSYEQY
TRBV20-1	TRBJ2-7	SARDISSYEQY
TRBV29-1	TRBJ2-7	SVALGEQY
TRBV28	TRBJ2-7	ASSIPGADSYEQY
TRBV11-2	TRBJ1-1	ASSLDEGANTEAF
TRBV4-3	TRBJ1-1	ASSLGTSTWGTEAF
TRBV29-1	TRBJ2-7	SVLTGSVHEQY
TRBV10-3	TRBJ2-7	AISVGSGTPYEQY
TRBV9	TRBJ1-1	ASSTGTSFSTEAF
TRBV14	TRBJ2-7	ASSPLGQGYEQY
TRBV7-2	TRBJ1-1	ASSLALQNTEAF